The 20 T cell receptor beta chains below all came from one sample that was sequenced in a study of blood T cell repertoires in COVID-19. Assay used: immunoSEQ multiplex PCR; TCRdb lists only in-frame clones, some missing. The sample gives 40,000 to 45,000 clones, around 94% of which show up once; about 0.34% is in the top ten. Sequenced sample: peripheral blood. The receptors shown here come from a man aged 45-60 years with COVID-19, enrolled during active disease.

Only one count was recorded for this clone. DNA of the CDR3: TGTGCCATTCCAAGCTCGACTAGCACAGATACGCAGTATTTT. This sequence encodes CAIPSSTSTDTQYF. The rearrangement links TRBV7-9 to TRBJ2-3; no firm D call. Germline V lookup: CDR1 SEHNR, CDR2 FQNEAQ (reference sequence). Trimming took off 10 bases at V and 0 bases at J, with 14 bases between the two ends. The CDR3 totals 14 residues.

The J gene is TRBJ2-5, the V gene TRBV20-1, with unresolved D. CDR1 and CDR2 (germline): DFQATT, SNEGSKA (reference sequence). The CDR3 loop spans 11 amino acids. The CDR3 is CSVTPRETQYF. The CDR3 coding sequence is TGCAGCGTTACGCCGCGGGAGACCCAGTACTTC.

The chain employs TRBV11-2 and TRBJ2-2; 16 nucleotides align to TRBD2. V lost 5 bases to trimming and J lost 6 bases; unmatched junction nucleotides: 3. The CDR3 runs 16 residues. Germline lookup yields CDR1 SGHAT and CDR2 FQNNGV. CDR3 nucleotides: TGTGCCAGCAGCGCGGGGACTAGCGGGAGGGCCGGGGAGCTGTTTTTT. It yields the protein CASSAGTSGRAGELFF.

V usage is TRBV30 and J usage is TRBJ1-5; unclear D gene. V lost 1 base, J lost 4 bases, and 8 bases lay in between. The CDR3 is 13 residues long. Germline CDR1 is GTSNPN and CDR2 is SVGIG (reference sequence). In DNA, the CDR3 is TGTGCCTGGAGTGACGGAGAAAATCAGCCCCAGCATTTT. Translated, it gives CAWSDGENQPQHF.

The chain has TRBV19 and TRBJ2-7; 9 bases are shared with TRBD1. The CDR3 is made up of 18 amino acids. Germline lookup yields CDR1 LNHDA and CDR2 SQIVND (reference sequence). Germline trimming cut 6 bases from V and 3 bases from J; bases unmatched to any gene: 18. The chain's CDR3 is CASSRKGRGTGQDYEQYF. The CDR3 DNA follows: TGTGCCAGTAGCCGCAAGGGCCGCGGGACAGGGCAGGACTACGAGCAGTACTTC.

The chain is built from TRBV5-1 and TRBJ2-7, with TRBD1 matching over 7 bases. CDR1 and CDR2 from the germline V gene are SGHRS and YFSETQ. Trimming removed 3 bases from V and 5 bases from J; junction bases left unmatched: 11. CDR3 length: 15 residues. CDR3 in amino acids: CASSYDRDSGHEQYF. CDR3 coding DNA: TGCGCCAGCAGCTATGACCGGGACAGTGGTCACGAGCAGTACTTC.

The chain employs TRBV5-1 and TRBJ2-1, with 8 bases identical to TRBD1. Germline V gene data show CDR1 as SGHRS and CDR2 as YFSETQ. The CDR3 runs to 14 residues. V gave up 2 bases and J gave up 7 bases; unmatched junction bases: 5. The CDR3 region has the DNA TGCGCCAGCAGCTTTGGGACAGGTTTTAATGAGCAGTTCTTC. This translates into CASSFGTGFNEQFF.

This chain links TRBV4-1 with TRBJ1-6, with TRBD1 matching 9 bases. Germline trimming cut 6 bases from V and 6 bases from J; bases unmatched to any gene: 6. The CDR3 has 15 amino acids. Per germline, CDR1 MGHRA and CDR2 YSYEKL. Here the CDR3 reads CASSKIQGANSPLHF. CDR3 nucleotides: TGCGCCAGCAGTAAGATACAGGGGGCTAATTCACCCCTCCACTTT.

The chain has TRBV3-1 (or the pseudogene TRBV3-2) and TRBJ2-2; D gene ambiguous. The length of the CDR3 is 13 residues. In germline, CDR1 is LGHDT, CDR2 YNNKEL (reference sequence). V was trimmed by 4 bases and J by 6 bases, leaving 9 bases between them. The CDR3 reads CASSLGEAGELFF. The CDR3 DNA sequence: TGTGCCAGCAGCCTCGGTGAAGCCGGGGAGCTGTTTTTT.

This chain joins TRBV27 and TRBJ1-2, with 8 bases fitting TRBD1. V trimming: 5 bases; J trimming: 2 bases; junction bases outside the gene matches: 4. The germline V gene encodes CDR1 MNHEY and CDR2 SMNVEV (reference sequence). The CDR3 has 14 residues. The CDR3 DNA is TGTGCCAGCAGTACCCGGACAGGGAACTATGGCTACACCTTC. Translated, it gives CASSTRTGNYGYTF.

The chain combines TRBV5-1 with TRBJ2-7, with D possibly TRBD2 on 6 matching bases. Germline CDR1 reads SGHRS; CDR2 reads YFSETQ. V lost 4 bases to trimming and J lost 4 bases, with 12 bases between them. This CDR3 is built from 13 residues. CDR3 DNA: TGCGCCAGCAGCGGAGGGGTTCTATACGAGCAGTACTTC. Amino acid sequence: CASSGGVLYEQYF. The full variable domain, completed using reference TRBV5-1 and TRBJ2-7, is KAGVTQTPRYLIKTRGQQVTLSCSPISGHRSVSWYQQTPGQGLQFLFEYFSETQRNKGNFPGRFSGRQFSNSRSEMNVSTLELGDSALYLCASSGGVLYEQYFGPGTRLTVT.

The chain combines TRBV9 with TRBJ1-5, with 9 bases fitting TRBD1. Germline-derived CDR1 and CDR2 are SGDLS and YYNGEE. The V and J ends lost 7 bases and 4 bases, in that order; junction bases with no gene match: 9. This CDR3 comprises 15 residues. CDR3: CASGAGTGLNQPQHF. CDR3 nucleotide sequence: TGTGCCAGCGGGGCCGGGACAGGGCTTAATCAGCCCCAGCATTTT.

The chain joins TRBV24-1 to TRBJ2-7; D is undetermined. The germline gives CDR1 KGHDR, CDR2 SFDVKD. The CDR3 is 13 amino acids. Trimming took off 5 bases at V and 2 bases at J, with 9 bases between the two ends. CDR3 DNA: TGTGCCACCAGTGCCACAGCCACCTACGAGCAGTACTTC. Protein: CATSATATYEQYF.

This sequence joins TRBV9 and TRBJ2-7, with D hard to call. Trimming removed 4 bases from V and 0 bases from J, with 14 bases in between. This CDR3 has 15 amino acids. CDR1 and CDR2 from the germline V gene are SGDLS and YYNGEE. CDR3 region: CASSPQAVDSYEQYF. CDR3 DNA sequence: TGTGCCAGCAGCCCCCAGGCCGTAGACTCCTACGAGCAGTACTTC.

This clone was seen just once. The V call is TRBV6-5, the J call TRBJ2-7, with TRBD1 identical over 9 bases. This CDR3 contains 16 residues. Germline lookup yields CDR1 MNHEY and CDR2 SVGAGI. The J segment lost 1 base and the V segment lost 4 bases, leaving 8 bases of the junction unmatched. The CDR3 region has the DNA TGTGCCAGCAGTTCCGATCGACAGGGGGTTTCCTACGAGCAGTACTTC. Amino acids: CASSSDRQGVSYEQYF.

In DNA form, the CDR3 reads TGCAGTGCTAGTCACCAGGGGCGAAAACTGTTTTTT. This translates into CSASHQGRKLFF. The chain uses TRBV20-1 and TRBJ1-4; D is perhaps TRBD1 (6 bases). The CDR3 loop spans 12 amino acids. V shed 3 bases and J shed 10 bases, with 12 bases lying between them. Germline CDR1 is DFQATT and CDR2 is SNEGSKA (reference sequence).

This clone was picked up one time. This chain connects TRBV1 to TRBJ1-1; TRBD1, the table's D call, lacks a check against the DNA. TRBV1 is reported as a pseudogene. The CDR3 is 15 amino acids. The CDR3 sequence: CTSSQVPTDNTEAFF. In DNA form, the CDR3 reads TGCACCAGCAGCCAAGTTCCGACAGATAACACTGAAGCTTTCTTT.

This sequence joins TRBV18 and TRBJ1-4, with D tentatively TRBD1 (5 bases). V lost 3 bases, J lost 4 bases, and 12 bases lay in between. Germline CDR1 is KGHSH and CDR2 is LQKENI. This CDR3 has 15 amino acids. CDR3 loop: CASSPGTASNEKLFF. The CDR3 region has the DNA TGTGCCAGCTCACCCGGGACTGCCAGTAATGAAAAACTGTTTTTT. The full variable domain, its missing parts supplied by reference TRBV18 and TRBJ1-4, is NAGVMQNPRHLVRRRGQEARLRCSPMKGHSHVYWYRQLPEEGLKFMVYLQKENIIDESGMPKERFSAEFPKEGPSILRIQQVVRGDSAAYFCASSPGTASNEKLFFGSGTQLSVL.

The rearrangement uses TRBV6-5 and TRBJ2-7; a weak D match, TRBD1 (6 bases). There are 15 residues in the CDR3. The germline V and J ends were trimmed by 6 bases and 3 bases, with 18 bases remaining between them. Germline V gene data show CDR1 as MNHEY and CDR2 as SVGAGI. The CDR3 sequence is CASSRDRTQYYEQYF. The CDR3 DNA reads as TGTGCCAGCAGCCGTGACAGGACCCAGTACTACGAGCAGTACTTC.

V gene TRBV6-6 combines with J gene TRBJ2-7, with D uncertain. V lost 2 bases to trimming and J lost 2 bases, with 16 bases between them. The V gene's germline CDR1 is MNHNY and CDR2 SVGAGI (reference sequence). CDR3 length: 16 amino acids. Here the CDR3 reads CASSYERAGWPYEQYF. For the CDR3, the DNA is TGTGCCAGCAGTTACGAAAGAGCAGGATGGCCCTACGAGCAGTACTTC.